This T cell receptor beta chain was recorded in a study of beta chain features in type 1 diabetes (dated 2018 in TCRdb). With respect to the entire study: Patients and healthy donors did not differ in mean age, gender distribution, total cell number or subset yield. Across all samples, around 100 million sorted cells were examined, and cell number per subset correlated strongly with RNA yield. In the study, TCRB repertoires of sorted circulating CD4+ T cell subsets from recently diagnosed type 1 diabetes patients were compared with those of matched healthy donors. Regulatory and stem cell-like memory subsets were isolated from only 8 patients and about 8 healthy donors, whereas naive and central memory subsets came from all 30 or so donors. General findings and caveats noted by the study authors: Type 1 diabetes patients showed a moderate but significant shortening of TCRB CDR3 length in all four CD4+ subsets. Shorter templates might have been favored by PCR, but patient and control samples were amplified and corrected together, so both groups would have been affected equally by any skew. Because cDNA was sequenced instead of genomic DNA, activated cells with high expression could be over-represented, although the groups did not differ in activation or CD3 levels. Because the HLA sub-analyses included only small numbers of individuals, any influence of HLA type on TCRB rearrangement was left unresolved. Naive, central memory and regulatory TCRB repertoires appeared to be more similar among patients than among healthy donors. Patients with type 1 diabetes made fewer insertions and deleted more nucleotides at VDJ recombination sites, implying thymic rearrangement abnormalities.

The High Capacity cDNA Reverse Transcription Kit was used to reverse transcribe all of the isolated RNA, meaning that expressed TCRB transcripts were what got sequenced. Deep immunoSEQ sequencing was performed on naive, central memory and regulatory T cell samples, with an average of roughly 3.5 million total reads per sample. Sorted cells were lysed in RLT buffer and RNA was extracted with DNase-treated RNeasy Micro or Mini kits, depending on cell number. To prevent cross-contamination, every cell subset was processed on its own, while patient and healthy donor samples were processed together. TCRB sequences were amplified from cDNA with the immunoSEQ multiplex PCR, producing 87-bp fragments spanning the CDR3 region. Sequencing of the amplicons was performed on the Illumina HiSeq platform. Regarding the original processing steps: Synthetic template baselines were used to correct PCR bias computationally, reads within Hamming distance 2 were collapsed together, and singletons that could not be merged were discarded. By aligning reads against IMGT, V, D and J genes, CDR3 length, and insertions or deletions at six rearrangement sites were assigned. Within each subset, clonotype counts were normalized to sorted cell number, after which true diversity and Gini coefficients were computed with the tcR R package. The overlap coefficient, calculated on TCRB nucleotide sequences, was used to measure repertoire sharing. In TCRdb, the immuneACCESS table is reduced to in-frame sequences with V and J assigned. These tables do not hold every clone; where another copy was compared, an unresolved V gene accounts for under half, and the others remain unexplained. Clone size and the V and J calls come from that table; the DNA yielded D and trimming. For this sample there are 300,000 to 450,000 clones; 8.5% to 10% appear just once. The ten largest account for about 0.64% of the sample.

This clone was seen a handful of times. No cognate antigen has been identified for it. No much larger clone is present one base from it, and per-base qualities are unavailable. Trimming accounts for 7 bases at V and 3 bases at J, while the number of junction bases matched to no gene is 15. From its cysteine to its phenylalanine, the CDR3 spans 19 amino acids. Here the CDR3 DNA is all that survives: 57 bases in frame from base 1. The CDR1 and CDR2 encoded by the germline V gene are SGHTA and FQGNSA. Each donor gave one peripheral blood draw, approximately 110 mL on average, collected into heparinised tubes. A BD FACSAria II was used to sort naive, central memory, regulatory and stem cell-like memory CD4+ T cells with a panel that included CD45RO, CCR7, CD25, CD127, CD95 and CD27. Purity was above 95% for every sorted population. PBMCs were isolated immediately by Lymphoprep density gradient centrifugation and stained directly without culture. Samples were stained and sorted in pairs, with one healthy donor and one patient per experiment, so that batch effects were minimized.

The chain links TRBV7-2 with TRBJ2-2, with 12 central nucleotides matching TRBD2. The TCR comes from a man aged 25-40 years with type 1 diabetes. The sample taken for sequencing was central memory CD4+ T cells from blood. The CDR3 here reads CASTPNQASSGRDTGELFF. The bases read TGTGCCAGCACCCCAAACCAGGCTTCTAGCGGGAGGGACACCGGGGAGCTGTTTTTT. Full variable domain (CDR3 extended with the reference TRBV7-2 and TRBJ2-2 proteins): GAGVSQSPSNKVTEKGKDVELRCDPISGHTALYWYRQSLGQGLEFLIYFQGNSAPDKSGLPSDRFSAERTGGSVSTLTIQRTQQEDSAVYLCASTPNQASSGRDTGELFFGEGSRLTVL.